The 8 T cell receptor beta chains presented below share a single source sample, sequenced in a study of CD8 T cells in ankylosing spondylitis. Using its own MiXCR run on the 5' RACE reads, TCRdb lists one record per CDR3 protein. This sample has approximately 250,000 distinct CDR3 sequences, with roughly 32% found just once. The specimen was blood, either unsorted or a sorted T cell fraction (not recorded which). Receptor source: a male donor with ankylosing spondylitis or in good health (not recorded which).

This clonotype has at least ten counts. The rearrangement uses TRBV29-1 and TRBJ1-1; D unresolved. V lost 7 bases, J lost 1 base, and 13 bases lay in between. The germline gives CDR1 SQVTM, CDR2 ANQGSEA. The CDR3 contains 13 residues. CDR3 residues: CSAQGRTNTEAFF. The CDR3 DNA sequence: TGCAGCGCGCAAGGACGGACGAACACTGAAGCTTTCTTT.

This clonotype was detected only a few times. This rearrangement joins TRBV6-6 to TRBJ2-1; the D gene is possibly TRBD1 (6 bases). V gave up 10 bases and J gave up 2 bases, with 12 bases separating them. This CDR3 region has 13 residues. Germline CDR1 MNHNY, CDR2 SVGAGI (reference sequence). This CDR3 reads CAITGNPYNEQFF. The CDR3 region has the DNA TGTGCCATCACAGGGAACCCCTACAATGAGCAGTTCTTC.

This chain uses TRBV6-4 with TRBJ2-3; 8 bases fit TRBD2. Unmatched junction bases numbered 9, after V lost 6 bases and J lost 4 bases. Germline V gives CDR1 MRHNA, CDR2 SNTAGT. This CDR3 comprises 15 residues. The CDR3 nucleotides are TGTGCCAGCAGCCACCGAGCGGGGGTCCCAGATACGCAGTATTTT. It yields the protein CASSHRAGVPDTQYF.

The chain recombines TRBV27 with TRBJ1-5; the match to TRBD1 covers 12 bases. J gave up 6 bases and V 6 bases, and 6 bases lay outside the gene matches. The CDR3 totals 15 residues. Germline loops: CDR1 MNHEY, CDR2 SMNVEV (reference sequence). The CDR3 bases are TGTGCCAGCAGCTGGGGGACAGGGGGCTCTCAGCCCCAGCATTTT. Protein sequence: CASSWGTGGSQPQHF.

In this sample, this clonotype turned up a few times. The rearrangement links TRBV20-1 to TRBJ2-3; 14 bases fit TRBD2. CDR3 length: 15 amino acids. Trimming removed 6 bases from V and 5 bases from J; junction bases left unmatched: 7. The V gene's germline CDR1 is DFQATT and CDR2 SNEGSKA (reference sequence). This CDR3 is CSATTSGGAGDTQYF. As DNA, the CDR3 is TGCAGTGCGACGACTAGCGGGGGGGCTGGAGATACGCAGTATTTT.

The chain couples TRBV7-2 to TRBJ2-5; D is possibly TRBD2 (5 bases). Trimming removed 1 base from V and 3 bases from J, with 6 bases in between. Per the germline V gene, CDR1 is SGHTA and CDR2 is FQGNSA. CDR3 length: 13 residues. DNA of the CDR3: TGTGCCAGCAGCTTAGAACTAGAAGAGACCCAGTACTTC. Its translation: CASSLELEETQYF.

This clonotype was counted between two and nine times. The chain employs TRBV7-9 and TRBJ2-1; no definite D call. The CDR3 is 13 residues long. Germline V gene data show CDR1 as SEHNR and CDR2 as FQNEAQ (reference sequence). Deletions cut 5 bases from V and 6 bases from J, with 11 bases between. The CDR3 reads CASSPLVANEQFF. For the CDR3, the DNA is TGTGCCAGCAGCCCGCTTGTAGCCAATGAGCAGTTCTTC. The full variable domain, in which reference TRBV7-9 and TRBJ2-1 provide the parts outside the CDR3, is DTGVSQNPRHKITKRGQNVTFRCDPISEHNRLYWYRQTLGQGPEFLTYFQNEAQLEKSRLLSDRFSAERPKGSFSTLEIQRTEQGDSAMYLCASSPLVANEQFFGPGTRLTVL.

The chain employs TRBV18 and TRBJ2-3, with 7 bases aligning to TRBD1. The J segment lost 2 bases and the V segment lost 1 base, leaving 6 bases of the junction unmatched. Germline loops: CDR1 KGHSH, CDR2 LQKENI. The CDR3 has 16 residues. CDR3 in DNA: TGTGCCAGCTCACCACAGGGACAGCCTTCCACAGATACGCAGTATTTT. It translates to CASSPQGQPSTDTQYF.